These T cell receptor beta chains were read from a single sample in a study of blood T cell repertoires in COVID-19. Measured with immunoSEQ multiplex PCR; TCRdb has only the in-frame clones, and not every one. The data hold some 260,000 clones, with approximately 91% observed a single time. The specimen was peripheral blood. The source is a human donor in a cohort sampled during active COVID-19. CDR3s include the opening cysteine and the closing phenylalanine or tryptophan. A D gene is named only where the DNA matches it firmly. Not every row has a clone size; where given, it reads once, few, many or a size class.

d_gene,abundance,j_gene,v_gene,CDR3nt,CDR3aa
TRBD1,.,TRBJ2-1,TRBV9,TGTGCCAGCAGCGGGGGACTGGGACAGGTTGAGCAGTTCTTC,CASSGGLGQVEQFF
.,.,TRBJ1-1,TRBV28,TGTGCCAGCAGTTCAGGGTATGGGACTGAAGCTTTCTTT,CASSSGYGTEAFF
.,.,TRBJ2-1,TRBV30,TGTGCCTGGAGTTCCCGGAGCTCCTACAATGAGCAGTTCTTC,CAWSSRSSYNEQFF
.,.,TRBJ2-7,TRBV5-6,TGTGCCAGCAGCGCCTACACAGGTCTCTCCTACGAGCAGTACTTC,CASSAYTGLSYEQYF
TRBD1,.,TRBJ1-5,TRBV4-1,TGCGCCAGCAGCCAAGATGCAAGGGGGCCGACAGTCTTACAGCCCCAGCATTTT,CASSQDARGPTVLQPQHF
.,.,TRBJ2-2,TRBV7-8,TGTGCCAGCAGCTTATTAGGCGGTAGCGGCGGGGAGCTGTTTTTT,CASSLLGGSGGELFF
TRBD1,.,TRBJ1-6,TRBV7-2,TGTGCCAGCACCCGACAGGGTTCCTATAATTCACCCCTCCACTTT,CASTRQGSYNSPLHF
.,.,TRBJ2-5,TRBV6-6,TGTGCCAGCAGTTACCGGGACTTCCAAGAGACCCAGTACTTC,CASSYRDFQETQYF
.,.,TRBJ1-5,TRBV6-2/TRBV6-3,TGTGCCAGCAGTCCGGGAAACAGGGTTCAGCCCCAGCATTTT,CASSPGNRVQPQHF
.,.,TRBJ2-7,TRBV19,TGTGCCAGTTCAGCGCGGGACTCCTACGAGCAGTACTTC,CASSARDSYEQYF
TRBD1,.,TRBJ1-1,TRBV10-1,TGCGCCAGCAGTGAGTCGAACAGGGGGGGGAGAGCTTTCTTT,CASSESNRGGRAFF
TRBD2,.,TRBJ2-1,TRBV7-6,TGTGCCAGCAGCCCCGGACTAGCGGGAGAGCGCAGATACAATGAGCAGTTCTTC,CASSPGLAGERRYNEQFF
.,.,TRBJ1-3,TRBV5-3,TGTGCCAGAAGCCCCTCGAGGCCTGCTGGAAACACCATATATTTT,CARSPSRPAGNTIYF
TRBD1,.,TRBJ2-7,TRBV6-2/TRBV6-3,TGTGCCAGCAGTTATCACCAGGACAGGGGGTACTACGAGCAGTACTTC,CASSYHQDRGYYEQYF
TRBD2,.,TRBJ2-3,TRBV5-1,TGCGCCAGCAGCCAGGGACTAGCGGGGACAACAGATACGCAGTATTTT,CASSQGLAGTTDTQYF
.,.,TRBJ2-5,TRBV30,TGTGCCTGGAGTGTAGTGGGAGGAGAGACCCAGTACTTC,CAWSVVGGETQYF
TRBD2,.,TRBJ2-5,TRBV12-5,TGTGCTAGTGTGGGCGGGGGGGCCGTGGAGACCCAGTACTTC,CASVGGGAVETQYF
TRBD1,.,TRBJ1-6,TRBV18,TGTGCCAGCTCACCACGGGACAGCAATAATTCACCCCTCCACTTT,CASSPRDSNNSPLHF
.,few,TRBJ1-2,TRBV6-2/TRBV6-3,TGTGCCAGCAGCTCCACCGGGGGAAAAGGCTACACCTTC,CASSSTGGKGYTF
TRBD1,.,TRBJ2-6,TRBV4-3,TGCGCCAGCAGCCAAGATACAGGGGACCCTGGGGCCAACGTCCTGACTTTC,CASSQDTGDPGANVLTF
TRBD2,.,TRBJ2-1,TRBV11-2,TGTGCCAGCAGCCAAAGCGGGAGGGCGGCCAATGAGCAGTTCTTC,CASSQSGRAANEQFF
.,.,TRBJ1-2,TRBV19,TGTGCCAGTAGTATAAGGACTCACTATGGCTACACCTTC,CASSIRTHYGYTF
TRBD1,.,TRBJ2-7,TRBV10-3,TGTGCCATCACCCCCACGGACAGGGGATACGAGCAGTACTTC,CAITPTDRGYEQYF